Described below is a single T cell receptor (beta chain) sequence and its context. Only a few counts were recorded for this clonotype. What this receptor recognizes is not known. No much larger clonotype is one base removed from it; base qualities were not supplied. The meaning of the sample's time point label: pre-sensitization, week 0. Explained via the paper, the treatment or condition label denotes: therapeutic diphenylcyclopropenone sensitization with weekly scalp DPC. At each patch-test visit, blood was drawn before the patch test was applied. Patients were considered eligible if aged 18 to 70, diagnosed with alopecia and deemed suitable for DPC therapy, and patients were excluded if pregnant. Total RNA was extracted from unfractionated whole blood that had been collected in Tempus Blood RNA tubes. The data were taken from a study of human T cells and chemical hapten exposure (dated by TCRdb to about 2021). Notes on the research overall: For sensitization, 2% DPC in acetone was applied to a roughly 2 cm by roughly 2 cm area of upper inner arm skin. Throughout the roughly 24-week study period, patients were also given weekly therapeutic DPC doses on the scalp. Patch testing on the upper back used Finn chambers containing 0.01% DPC, with scoring done after 6 days according to International Contact Dermatitis Research Group standards. The mostly female patient cohort included alopecia areata with under or over 50% scalp involvement, alopecia totalis and alopecia universalis. Libraries were pooled for sequencing, and per-sample TCR yields varied mainly because of small differences in library volumes within the pool. The study tracked peripheral blood TCR repertoire changes in vivo during primary and secondary sensitization to the hapten diphenylcyclopropenone (DPC) in alopecia patients. Patient blood was sampled pre-sensitization (week 0) and at 2, 6 and about 24 weeks after DPC sensitization. Under 30 alopecia patients gave blood for TCR sequencing at one to four time points (pre-sensitization, 2, 6 and 24 weeks).

The library was produced with RACE. Sequencing relied on a NextSeq 500. During library preparation, unique molecular identifiers were attached to individual cDNA molecules so that TCRs could be counted quantitatively and reproducibly. From each blood RNA sample, both TCR alpha and TCR beta chains were sequenced. For the original study's pipeline: A median of about 87,000 TCRs per sample was observed, with a range of about 20,000 to 750,000. V, J and CDR3 annotation of the TCR reads was performed with the Decombinator software suite. For PS versus PT1 abundance plots, all samples were subsampled to the same number of TCRs (28,000). Expanded TCRs were defined as absent before sensitization and observed at least eight times at the 2-week time point. The public sequencing data were trimmed at Q25 with fastp and processed into clonotypes with MiXCR by TCRdb, which kept only in-frame beta chains. Rows are unified per CDR3 protein, each entry keeping the most common DNA and genes. These V and J calls are TCRdb output, not the study's own analysis. Recorded for this sample are 85,000 to 100,000 distinct CDR3 sequences; 10% to 13% of them occurred a single time. In total, the top ten clones hold around 3.1% of the sample.

On the study overall, not on this receptor specifically: Compared with pre-sensitization or healthy control sets, expanded TCRs formed significantly more large CDR3 similarity clusters, which is consistent with antigen-driven responses. A positive correlation was found between the number of PT1 expanded TCRs and patch test score, with significance reached at thresholds 8, 16 and 32 but not 4. Because all patients had alopecia, a presumed autoimmune disease, the immune response of the patients might differ from that of healthy individuals. DPC sensitization did not change the number of TCRs with a frequency above 1 in 1000, and there was no evidence of changes in global repertoire structure. After repeated subsampling, changes were observed in the strength of the expansion versus patch-test correlation and in the threshold at which the correlation became significant.

CDR1 and CDR2 are read off the germline V gene (reference sequence) as DFQATT and SNEGSKA. Counted from cysteine to phenylalanine, this CDR3 has 15 amino acids. Only the CDR3 part of the read is kept: 45 bases, read in frame from the first base. V loses 6 bases at its end and J loses 5 bases; junction bases beyond the gene matches: 11. This TCR came from a woman aged 60 to 75 with alopecia areata. Some clones in this sample may be carry-over from other donors' samples. The input for sequencing was whole blood, taken in connection with sensitization to the hapten diphenylcyclopropenone (DPC). Recombination joined TRBV20-1 with TRBJ2-2; 8 central bases correspond to TRBD2. In nucleotides, the sequence is TGCAGTGCCACCTATCCGGGGGGGCCTACCGGGGAGCTGTTTTTT. It specifies CSATYPGGPTGELFF.